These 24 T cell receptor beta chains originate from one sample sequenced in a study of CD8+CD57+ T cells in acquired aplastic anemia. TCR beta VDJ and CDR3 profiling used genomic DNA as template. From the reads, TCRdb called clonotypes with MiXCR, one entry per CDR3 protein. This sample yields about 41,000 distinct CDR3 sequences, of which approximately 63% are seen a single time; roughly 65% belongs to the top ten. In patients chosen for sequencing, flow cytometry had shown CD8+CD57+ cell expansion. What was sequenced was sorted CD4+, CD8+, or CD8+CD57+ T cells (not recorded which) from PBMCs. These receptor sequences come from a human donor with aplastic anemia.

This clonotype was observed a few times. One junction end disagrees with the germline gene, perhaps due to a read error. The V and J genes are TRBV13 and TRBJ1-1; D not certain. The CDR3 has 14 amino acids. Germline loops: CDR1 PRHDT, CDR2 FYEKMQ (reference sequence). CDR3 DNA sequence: TGTGTCAGCAGCCCCGTCCGGGTGAACACTGAAGCTTTCTTT. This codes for CVSSPVRVNTEAFF.

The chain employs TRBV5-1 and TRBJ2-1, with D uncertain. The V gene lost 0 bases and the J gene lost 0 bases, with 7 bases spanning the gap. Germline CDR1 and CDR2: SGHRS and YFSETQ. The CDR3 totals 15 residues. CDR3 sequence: CASSLARASYNEQFF. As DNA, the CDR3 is TGCGCCAGCAGCTTGGCCCGGGCCTCCTACAATGAGCAGTTCTTC.

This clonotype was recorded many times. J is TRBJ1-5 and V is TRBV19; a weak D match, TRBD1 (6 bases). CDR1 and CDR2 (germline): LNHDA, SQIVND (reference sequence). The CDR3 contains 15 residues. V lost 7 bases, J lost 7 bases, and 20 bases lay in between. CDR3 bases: TGTGCCAGTAACCATGACAGGACTTCGAGGCAGCCCCAGCATTTT. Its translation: CASNHDRTSRQPQHF.

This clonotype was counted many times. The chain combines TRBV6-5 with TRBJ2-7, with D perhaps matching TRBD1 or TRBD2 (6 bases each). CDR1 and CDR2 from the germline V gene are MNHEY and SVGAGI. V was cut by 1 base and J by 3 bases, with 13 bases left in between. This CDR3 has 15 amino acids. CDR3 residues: CASSYFSGGSYEQYF. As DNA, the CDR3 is TGTGCCAGCAGTTACTTCTCCGGGGGCAGCTACGAGCAGTACTTC.

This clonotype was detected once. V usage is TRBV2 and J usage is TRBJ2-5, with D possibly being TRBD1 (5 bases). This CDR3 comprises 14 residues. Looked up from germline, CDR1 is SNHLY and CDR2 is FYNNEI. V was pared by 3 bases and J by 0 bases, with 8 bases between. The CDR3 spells CASSETEYQETQYF. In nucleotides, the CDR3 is TGTGCCAGCAGTGAGACAGAATACCAAGAGACCCAGTACTTC.

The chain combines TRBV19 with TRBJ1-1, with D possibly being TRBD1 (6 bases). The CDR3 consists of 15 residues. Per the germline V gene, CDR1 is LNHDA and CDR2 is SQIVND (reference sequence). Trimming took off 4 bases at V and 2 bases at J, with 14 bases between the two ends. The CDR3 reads CASSKADRRNTEAFF. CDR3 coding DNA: TGTGCCAGTAGTAAGGCTGACAGGAGAAACACTGAAGCTTTCTTT.

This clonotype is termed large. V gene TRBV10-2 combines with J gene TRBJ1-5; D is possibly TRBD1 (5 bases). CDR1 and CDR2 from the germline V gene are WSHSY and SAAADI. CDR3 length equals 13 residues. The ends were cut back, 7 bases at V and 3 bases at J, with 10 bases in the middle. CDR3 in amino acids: CASTAGSNQPQHF. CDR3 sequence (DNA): TGCGCCAGCACGGCAGGGTCCAATCAGCCCCAGCATTTT.

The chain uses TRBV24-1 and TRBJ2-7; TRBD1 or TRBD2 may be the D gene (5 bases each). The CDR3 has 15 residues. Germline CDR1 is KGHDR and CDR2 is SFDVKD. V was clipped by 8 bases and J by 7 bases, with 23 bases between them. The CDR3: CATTLGTTRGNEQYF. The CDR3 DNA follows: TGTGCCACCACCTTAGGGACCACTCGTGGGAATGAGCAGTACTTC.

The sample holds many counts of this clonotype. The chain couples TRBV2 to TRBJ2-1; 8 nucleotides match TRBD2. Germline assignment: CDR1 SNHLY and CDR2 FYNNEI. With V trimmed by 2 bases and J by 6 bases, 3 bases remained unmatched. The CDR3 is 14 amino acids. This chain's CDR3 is CASSEPGLVNEQFF. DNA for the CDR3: TGTGCCAGCAGTGAACCGGGACTAGTCAATGAGCAGTTCTTC.

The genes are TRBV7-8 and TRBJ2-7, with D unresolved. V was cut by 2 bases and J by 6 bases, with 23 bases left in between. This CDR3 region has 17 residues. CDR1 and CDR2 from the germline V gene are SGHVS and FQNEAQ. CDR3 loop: CASSLIVTDPSIGEQYF. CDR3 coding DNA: TGTGCCAGCAGCTTAATCGTTACAGACCCCTCTATCGGCGAGCAGTACTTC. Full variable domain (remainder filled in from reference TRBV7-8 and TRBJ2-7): GAGVSQSPRYKVAKRGQDVALRCDPISGHVSLFWYQQALGQGPEFLTYFQNEAQLDKSGLPSDRFFAERPEGSVSTLKIQRTQQEDSAVYLCASSLIVTDPSIGEQYFGPGTRLTVT.

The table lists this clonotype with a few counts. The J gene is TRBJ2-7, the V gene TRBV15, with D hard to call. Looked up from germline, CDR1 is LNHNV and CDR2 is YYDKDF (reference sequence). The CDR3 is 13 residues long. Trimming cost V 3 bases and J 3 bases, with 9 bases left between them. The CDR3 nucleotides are TGTGCCACCAGCAGGGGGATAGACTACGAGCAGTACTTC. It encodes CATSRGIDYEQYF. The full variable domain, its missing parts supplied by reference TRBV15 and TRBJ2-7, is DAMVIQNPRYQVTQFGKPVTLSCSQTLNHNVMYWYQQKSSQAPKLLFHYYDKDFNNEADTPDNFQSRRPNTSFCFLDIRSPGLGDTAMYLCATSRGIDYEQYFGPGTRLTVT.

This chain's CDR3 is CSAREGTPGTQYF. The CDR3 DNA sequence: TGCAGTGCTAGGGAGGGGACCCCAGGAACCCAGTACTTC. The chain has TRBV20-1 and TRBJ2-5; a weak D match, TRBD2 (6 bases). The CDR3 extends over 13 amino acids. CDR1 and CDR2 (germline): DFQATT, SNEGSKA (reference sequence). Deletions cut 3 bases from V and 8 bases from J, with 16 bases between.

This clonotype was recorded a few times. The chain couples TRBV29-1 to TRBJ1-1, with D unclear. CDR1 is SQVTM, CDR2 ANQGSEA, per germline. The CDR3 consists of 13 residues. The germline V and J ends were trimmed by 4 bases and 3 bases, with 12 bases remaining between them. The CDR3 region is CSVVSAQYTEAFF. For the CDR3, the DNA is TGCAGCGTTGTATCGGCACAATACACTGAAGCTTTCTTT. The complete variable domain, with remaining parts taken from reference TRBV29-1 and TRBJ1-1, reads SAVISQKPSRDICQRGTSLTIQCQVDSQVTMMFWYRQQPGQSLTLIATANQGSEATYESGFVIDKFPISRPNLTFSTLTVSNMSPEDSSIYLCSVVSAQYTEAFFGQGTRLTVV.

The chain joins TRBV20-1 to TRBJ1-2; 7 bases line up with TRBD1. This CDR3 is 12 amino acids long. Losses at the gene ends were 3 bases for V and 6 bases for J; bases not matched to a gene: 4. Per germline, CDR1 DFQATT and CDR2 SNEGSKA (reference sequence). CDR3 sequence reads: CSARGQSHGYTF. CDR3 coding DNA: TGCAGTGCTAGGGGACAGTCCCATGGCTACACCTTC.

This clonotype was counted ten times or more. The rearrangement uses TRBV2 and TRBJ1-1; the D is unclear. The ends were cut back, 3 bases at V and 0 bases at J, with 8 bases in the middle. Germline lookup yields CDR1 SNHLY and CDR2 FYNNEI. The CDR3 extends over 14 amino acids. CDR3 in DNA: TGTGCCAGCAGTGACATCTCCATGAACACTGAAGCTTTCTTT. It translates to CASSDISMNTEAFF.

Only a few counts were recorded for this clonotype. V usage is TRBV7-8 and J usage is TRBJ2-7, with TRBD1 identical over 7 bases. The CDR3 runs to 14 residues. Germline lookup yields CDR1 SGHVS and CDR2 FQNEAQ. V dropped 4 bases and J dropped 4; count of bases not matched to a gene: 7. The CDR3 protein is CASSSPGQRYEQYF. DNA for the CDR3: TGTGCCAGCAGCTCCCCGGGACAGAGATACGAGCAGTACTTC.

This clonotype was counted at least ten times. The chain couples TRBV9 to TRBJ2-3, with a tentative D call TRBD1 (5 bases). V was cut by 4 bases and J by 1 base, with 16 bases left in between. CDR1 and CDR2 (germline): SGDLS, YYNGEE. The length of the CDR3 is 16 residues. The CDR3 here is CASSIQGRSGTDTQYF. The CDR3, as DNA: TGTGCCAGCAGCATCCAGGGTAGAAGTGGCACAGATACGCAGTATTTT.

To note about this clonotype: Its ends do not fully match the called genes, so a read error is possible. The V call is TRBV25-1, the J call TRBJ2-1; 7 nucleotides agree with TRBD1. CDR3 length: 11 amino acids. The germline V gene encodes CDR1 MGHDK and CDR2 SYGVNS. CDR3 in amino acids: CASQDRERRNF. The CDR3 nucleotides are TGTGCCAGCCAAGACAGGGAAAGGCGCAATTTC.

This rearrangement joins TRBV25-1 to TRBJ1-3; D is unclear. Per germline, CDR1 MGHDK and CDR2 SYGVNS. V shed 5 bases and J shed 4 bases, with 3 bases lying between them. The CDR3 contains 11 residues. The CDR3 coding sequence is TGTGCCAGCAGTTGGGGAAACACCATATATTTT. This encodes CASSWGNTIYF.

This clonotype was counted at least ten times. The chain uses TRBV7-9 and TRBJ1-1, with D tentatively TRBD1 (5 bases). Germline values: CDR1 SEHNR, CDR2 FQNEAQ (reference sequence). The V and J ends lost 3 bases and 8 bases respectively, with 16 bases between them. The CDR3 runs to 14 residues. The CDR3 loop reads CASSFIDMGQEAFF. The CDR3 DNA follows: TGTGCCAGCAGCTTTATCGATATGGGGCAAGAAGCTTTCTTT.

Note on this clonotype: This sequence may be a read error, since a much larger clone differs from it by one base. CDR3 DNA: TGCGCCAGTACAGGGAGCTCCTACAATGAGCAGCTCTTC. Residues: CASTGSSYNEQLF. The rearrangement joins TRBV4-1 to TRBJ2-1; possible D gene TRBD1, 6 bases. The CDR3 contains 13 residues. Germline V gives CDR1 MGHRA, CDR2 YSYEKL.

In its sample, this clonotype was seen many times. The CDR3 bases are TGTGCCAGCAGTCCACCCGGGCCAAGAACCTACAATGAGCAGTTCTTC. Translating it yields CASSPPGPRTYNEQFF. J is TRBJ2-1 and V is TRBV12-3 or TRBV12-4; D is ambiguous. Trimming took 5 bases from V and 2 from J, leaving 16 bases between them. The CDR3 length is 16 residues.

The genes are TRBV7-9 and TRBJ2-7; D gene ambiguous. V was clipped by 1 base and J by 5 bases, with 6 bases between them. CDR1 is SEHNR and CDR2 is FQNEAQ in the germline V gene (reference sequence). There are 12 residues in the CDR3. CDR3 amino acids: CASSLGGDEQYF. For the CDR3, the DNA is TGTGCCAGCAGCTTAGGCGGAGACGAGCAGTACTTC.

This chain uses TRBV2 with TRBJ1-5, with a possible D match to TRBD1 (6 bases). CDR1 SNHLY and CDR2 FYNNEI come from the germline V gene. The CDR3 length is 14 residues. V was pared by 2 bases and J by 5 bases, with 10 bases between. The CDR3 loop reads CASSELQGYQPQHF. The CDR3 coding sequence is TGTGCCAGCAGTGAATTGCAGGGGTATCAGCCCCAGCATTTT.